A few counts support the clone carrying this T cell receptor (beta chain). Its antigen is not known. The sample belongs to a study of spatial heterogeneity in lung cancer. On the study more broadly: Detection consistently yielded more beta chains than alpha chains.

Study results and limitations: In tumors, expanded intratumoral alpha and beta TCR counts tracked mutation counts.

V gave up 5 bases and J gave up 1 base, with 15 bases separating them. This CDR3 has 16 amino acids. Each molecule of TCR cDNA was tagged with one unique molecular identifier. TCRdb reanalysed the 5' RACE reads using MiXCR and keeps one entry per CDR3 protein. The sample contains thousands of distinct CDR3 sequences, roughly 10% of which appear only once. Time point specified: sample taken at primary tumor resection. The TCR sequence derives from a female donor with early-stage non-small cell lung cancer. The specimen comprised lung tumor tissue, sampled at surgery. The rearrangement uses TRBV12-3 or TRBV12-4 and TRBJ2-4; D gene uncertain. This CDR3 is CASSPAVREAKNIQYF. Here the CDR3 DNA reads TGTGCCAGCAGTCCGGCGGTTCGAGAGGCCAAAAACATTCAGTACTTC.